These T cell receptor beta chains were read from a single sample in a study of T cells in Graves' hyperthyroidism and ophthalmopathy. TCRdb re-called the multiplex PCR reads with MiXCR, one entry per CDR3 protein. Altogether some 500,000 distinct CDR3 sequences are present, approximately 15% being singletons, with the ten largest covering around a sixth. The sample was blood. The receptors were sampled from a woman between 18 and 29 years old with Graves' hyperthyroidism. CDR3s include the opening cysteine and the closing phenylalanine or tryptophan. The order of the fields is V gene, clone size, D gene, J gene, CDR3 protein, CDR3 DNA. D genes are given only for firm matches. Rows may omit the clone size; those that give it use once, few, many or a size class.

TRBV24-1	-	TRBD1	TRBJ1-1	CATPRDRVLDRNTEAFF	TGTGCCACCCCTCGGGACAGGGTGCTGGATCGGAACACTGAAGCTTTCTTT
TRBV20-1	few	TRBD2	TRBJ2-1	CSASSGRARYNEQFF	TGCAGTGCTAGTAGCGGGAGGGCAAGGTACAATGAGCAGTTCTTC
TRBV29-1	many	-	TRBJ2-5	CSASRGGPVETQYF	TGCAGCGCGAGTAGAGGGGGGCCCGTGGAGACCCAGTACTTC
TRBV5-1	-	-	TRBJ2-3	CASSTALSSTDTQYF	TGCGCCAGCAGCACGGCCCTCTCTAGCACAGATACGCAGTATTTT
TRBV7-9	many	-	TRBJ1-5	CASSLNPDSKSNQPQHF	TGTGCCAGCAGCTTAAATCCCGACAGCAAAAGCAATCAGCCCCAGCATTTT
TRBV3-1	-	TRBD2	TRBJ2-1	CASSSTSAVSYNEQFF	TGTGCCAGCAGCTCTACTAGCGCGGTATCCTACAATGAGCAGTTCTTC
TRBV20-1	-	-	TRBJ1-1	CSAAPGNTEAFF	TGCAGTGCGGCTCCAGGGAACACTGAAGCTTTCTTT
TRBV5-6	-	-	TRBJ1-5	CASSFGSGNQPQHF	TGTGCCAGCAGCTTTGGCTCCGGCAATCAGCCCCAGCATTTT
TRBV5-1	-	-	TRBJ1-1	CASRGELQMNTEAFF	TGCGCCAGCAGAGGAGAACTTCAAATGAACACTGAAGCTTTCTTT
TRBV6-1	many	-	TRBJ2-1	CASSEGWDNEQFF	TGTGCCAGCAGTGAAGGGTGGGACAATGAGCAGTTCTTC
TRBV4-1	few	TRBD2	TRBJ2-5	CASSSASSGGDTQYF	TGCGCCAGCAGCTCAGCTTCTAGCGGGGGGGACACCCAGTACTTC
TRBV12-3/TRBV12-4	many	-	TRBJ1-1	CASSLLGARGAFF	TGTGCCAGCAGTTTATTGGGGGCCCGGGGGGCTTTCTTT
TRBV27	few	-	TRBJ1-1	CASSSLGRTEAFF	TGTGCCAGCAGTTCCCTCGGGCGGACTGAAGCTTTCTTT
TRBV7-3	-	TRBD2	TRBJ2-1	CASSRLVRLTAGGPANEQFF	TGTGCCAGCAGCCGTCTTGTTCGGCTAACAGCGGGAGGGCCGGCCAATGAGCAGTTCTTC
TRBV9	many	-	TRBJ2-7	CASSVLPGAFDEQYF	TGTGCCAGCAGCGTACTTCCAGGGGCTTTCGACGAGCAGTACTTC
TRBV4-1	-	-	TRBJ2-7	CASSQQPSGTRPYEQYF	TGCGCCAGCAGCCAGCAGCCGTCCGGGACCCGTCCCTACGAGCAGTACTTC
TRBV5-5	-	-	TRBJ1-5	CASTSLGQGNQPQHF	TGTGCCAGCACCAGCTTAGGGCAGGGAAATCAGCCCCAGCATTTT
TRBV13	few	TRBD2	TRBJ2-7	CASSSRTGLAGVEQYF	TGTGCCAGCAGCTCCAGGACGGGACTAGCGGGAGTCGAGCAGTACTTC
TRBV7-9	many	TRBD1	TRBJ1-1	CASSLYGTENTEAFF	TGTGCCAGCAGCTTATATGGGACAGAGAACACTGAAGCTTTCTTT
TRBV2	-	-	TRBJ2-7	CASRVPEGNSYYEQYF	TGTGCCAGCAGAGTCCCAGAGGGGAACAGCTACTACGAGCAGTACTTC
TRBV27	many	-	TRBJ1-2	CASTGSGTYGYTF	TGTGCCAGCACCGGAAGCGGAACCTATGGCTACACCTTC
TRBV18	many	-	TRBJ1-5	CASSPFEAGRNQPQHF	TGTGCCAGCTCACCCTTTGAGGCAGGTCGCAATCAGCCCCAGCATTTT
TRBV12-3/TRBV12-4	few	-	TRBJ2-2	CASSPRRGELFF	TGTGCCAGCTCCCCGCGGAGGGGGGAGCTGTTTTTT
TRBV12-3/TRBV12-4	many	TRBD2	TRBJ2-4	CASSLAQREDGDIQYF	TGTGCCAGCAGTTTAGCGCAGCGGGAGGACGGAGACATTCAGTACTTC
TRBV24-1	-	TRBD1	TRBJ2-1	CATSDWGDRGLYNEQFF	TGTGCCACCAGTGATTGGGGGGACAGGGGGCTTTACAATGAGCAGTTCTTC